The clone carrying this TCR beta chain was recorded at least ten times. The sample comes from a study of CD8 T cells in ankylosing spondylitis. One entry per CDR3 protein, called by TCRdb with MiXCR from the 5' RACE reads. The sample yields 100,000 to 150,000 distinct CDR3 sequences, about 6.4% seen once. From germline, CDR1 is SGHRS and CDR2 YFSETQ. V was clipped by 2 bases and J by 2 bases, with 8 bases between them. There are 14 residues in the CDR3. J is TRBJ2-1 and V is TRBV5-1; D is perhaps TRBD1 (6 bases). The sequence was collected from a male donor with ankylosing spondylitis or in good health (not recorded which). What was sequenced was blood, either unsorted or a sorted T cell fraction (not recorded which). In DNA, the CDR3 is TGCGCCAGCAGCTTACAGGGTCCCTACAATGAGCAGTTCTTC. Translation gives CASSLQGPYNEQFF.